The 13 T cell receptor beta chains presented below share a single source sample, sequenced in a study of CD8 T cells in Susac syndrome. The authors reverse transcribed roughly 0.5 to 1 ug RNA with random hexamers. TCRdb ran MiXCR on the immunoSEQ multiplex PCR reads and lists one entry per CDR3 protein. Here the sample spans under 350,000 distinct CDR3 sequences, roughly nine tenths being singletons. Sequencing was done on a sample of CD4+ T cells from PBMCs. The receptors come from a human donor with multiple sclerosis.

In DNA, the CDR3 is TGTGCCAGCAGTGAAAGTCAGGTGGGAAGACTGTTTTTT. As protein: CASSESQVGRLFF. This rearrangement joins TRBV2 to TRBJ1-4; D gene unclear. Trimming left V 2 bases short and J 13 bases short, with 14 bases between. Per the germline V gene, CDR1 is SNHLY and CDR2 is FYNNEI. The CDR3 is 13 residues long. The whole variable domain, remainder taken from reference TRBV2 and TRBJ1-4, is EPEVTQTPSHQVTQMGQEVILRCVPISNHLYFYWYRQILGQKVEFLVSFYNNEISEKSEIFDDQFSVERPDGSNFTLKIRSTKLEDSAMYFCASSESQVGRLFFGSGTQLSVL.

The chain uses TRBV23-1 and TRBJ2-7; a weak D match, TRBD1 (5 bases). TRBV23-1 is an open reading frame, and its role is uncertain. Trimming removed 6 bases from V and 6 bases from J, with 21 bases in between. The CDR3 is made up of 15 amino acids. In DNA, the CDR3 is TGCGCCAGCAGCGTGAGACAGATAATTGGCTGCGAGCAGTACTTC. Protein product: CASSVRQIIGCEQYF.

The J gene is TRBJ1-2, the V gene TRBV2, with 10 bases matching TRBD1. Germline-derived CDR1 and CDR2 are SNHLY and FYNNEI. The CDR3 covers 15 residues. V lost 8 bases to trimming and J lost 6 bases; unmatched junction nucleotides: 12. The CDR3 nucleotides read TGTGCCAGCGGACCCGGGACAGGGGAACCCCATGGCTACACCTTC. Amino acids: CASGPGTGEPHGYTF.

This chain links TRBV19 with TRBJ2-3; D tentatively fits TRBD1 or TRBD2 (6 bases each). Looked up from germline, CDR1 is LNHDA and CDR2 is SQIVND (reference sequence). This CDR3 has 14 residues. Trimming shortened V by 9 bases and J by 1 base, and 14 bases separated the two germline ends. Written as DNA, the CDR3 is TGTGCCAGCAGGGGACTTTACGGCACAGATACGCAGTATTTT. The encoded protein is CASRGLYGTDTQYF.

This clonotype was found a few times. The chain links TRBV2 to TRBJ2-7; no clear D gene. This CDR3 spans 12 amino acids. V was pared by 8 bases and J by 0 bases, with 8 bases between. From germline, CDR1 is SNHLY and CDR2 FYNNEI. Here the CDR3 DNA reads TGTGCCAGCGAGAGGAGCTCCTACGAGCAGTACTTC. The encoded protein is CASERSSYEQYF.

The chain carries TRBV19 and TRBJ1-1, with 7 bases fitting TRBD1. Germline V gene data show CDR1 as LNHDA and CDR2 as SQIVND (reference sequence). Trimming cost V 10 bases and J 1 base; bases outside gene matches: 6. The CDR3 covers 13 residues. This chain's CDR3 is CATVDRPNTEAFF. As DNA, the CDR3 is TGTGCCACGGTGGACAGGCCGAACACTGAAGCTTTCTTT.

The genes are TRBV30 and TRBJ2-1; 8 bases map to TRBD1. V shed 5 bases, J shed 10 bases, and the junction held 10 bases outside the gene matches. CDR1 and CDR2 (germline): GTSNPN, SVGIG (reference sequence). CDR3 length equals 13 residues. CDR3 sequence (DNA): TGTGCCTGGGCGGCAGGGGGCGGGGACGAGCAGTTCTTC. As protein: CAWAAGGGDEQFF.

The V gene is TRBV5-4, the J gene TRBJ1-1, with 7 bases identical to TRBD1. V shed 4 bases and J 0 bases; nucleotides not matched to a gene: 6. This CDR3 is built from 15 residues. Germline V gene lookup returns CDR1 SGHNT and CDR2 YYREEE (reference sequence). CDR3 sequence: CASSDKTGMNTEAFF. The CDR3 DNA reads TGTGCCAGCAGCGATAAGACAGGGATGAACACTGAAGCTTTCTTT.

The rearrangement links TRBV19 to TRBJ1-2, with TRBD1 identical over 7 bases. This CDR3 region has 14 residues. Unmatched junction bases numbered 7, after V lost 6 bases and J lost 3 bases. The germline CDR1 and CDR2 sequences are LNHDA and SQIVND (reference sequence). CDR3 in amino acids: CASSMGTGDYGYTF. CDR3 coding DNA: TGTGCCAGTAGCATGGGTACAGGGGACTATGGCTACACCTTC.

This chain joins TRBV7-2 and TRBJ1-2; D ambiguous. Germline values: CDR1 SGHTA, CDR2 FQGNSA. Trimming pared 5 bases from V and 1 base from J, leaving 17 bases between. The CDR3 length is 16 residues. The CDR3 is CASSPVKGTYNYGYTF. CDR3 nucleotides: TGTGCCAGCAGCCCCGTGAAAGGAACTTATAACTATGGCTACACCTTC.

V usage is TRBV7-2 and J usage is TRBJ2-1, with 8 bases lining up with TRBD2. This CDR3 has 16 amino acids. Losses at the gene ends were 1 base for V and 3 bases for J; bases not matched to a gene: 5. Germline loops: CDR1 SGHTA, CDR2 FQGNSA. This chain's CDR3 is CASSLVGTRGYNEQFF. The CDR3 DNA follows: TGTGCCAGCAGCTTAGTAGGGACTAGGGGCTACAATGAGCAGTTCTTC.

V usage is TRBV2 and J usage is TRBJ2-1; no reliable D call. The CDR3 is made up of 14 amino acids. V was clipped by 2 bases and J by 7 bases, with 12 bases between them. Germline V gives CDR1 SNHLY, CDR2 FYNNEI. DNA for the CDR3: TGTGCCAGCAGTGAACCTGTAGCCGGGAATGAGCAGTTCTTC. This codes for CASSEPVAGNEQFF.

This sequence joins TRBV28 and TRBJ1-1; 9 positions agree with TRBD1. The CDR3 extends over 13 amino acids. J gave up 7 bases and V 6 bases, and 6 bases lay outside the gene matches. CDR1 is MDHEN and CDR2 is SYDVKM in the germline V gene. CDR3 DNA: TGTGCCAGCAGCAGGACAGGGGTATTTGAAGCTTTCTTT. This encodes CASSRTGVFEAFF.